This is a list of T cell receptor beta chains from one sample in a study of cytomegalovirus exposure and HLA in healthy donors. Sequencing was performed with immunoSEQ multiplex PCR; in TCRdb, only in-frame clones are kept and a portion is missing. In the table there are under 150,000 clones, over 65% of which are singletons. Material for sequencing was PBMCs. Source of these receptors: a woman aged 25 to 39 in good health and CMV-seropositive. The CDR3 runs from the conserved cysteine through the conserved F or W. The order of the fields is D gene, V gene, J gene, clone size, CDR3 protein, CDR3 DNA. The D gene is left open where the match is weak. Clone size, where shown, is once, few, many, or a class for clones that have expanded.

D gene: TRBD1
V gene: TRBV10-3
J gene: TRBJ1-2
clone size: .
CDR3 protein: CAIGKQGDYGYTF
CDR3 DNA: TGTGCCATCGGGAAACAGGGGGACTATGGCTACACCTTC

D gene: TRBD2
V gene: TRBV10-3
J gene: TRBJ2-5
clone size: .
CDR3 protein: CAISVSGGAETQYF
CDR3 DNA: TGTGCCATCAGTGTGAGCGGGGGGGCGGAGACCCAGTACTTC

D gene: TRBD1
V gene: TRBV28
J gene: TRBJ1-2
clone size: .
CDR3 protein: CASSPVDRALYGYTF
CDR3 DNA: TGTGCCAGCAGTCCCGTTGACAGGGCCCTATATGGCTACACCTTC

D gene: TRBD2
V gene: TRBV5-3
J gene: TRBJ2-1
clone size: .
CDR3 protein: CARDQDRGERLAGKQFF
CDR3 DNA: TGTGCCAGGGACCAGGACAGGGGAGAGAGACTAGCGGGGAAGCAGTTCTTC

D gene: .
V gene: TRBV5-8
J gene: TRBJ1-2
clone size: .
CDR3 protein: CASIAGAQQGYTF
CDR3 DNA: TGTGCCAGCATCGCGGGGGCCCAGCAGGGCTACACCTTC

D gene: TRBD2
V gene: TRBV29-1
J gene: TRBJ2-1
clone size: few
CDR3 protein: CSVEGRGTSGPEQFF
CDR3 DNA: TGCAGCGTTGAGGGGAGGGGGACTAGCGGACCTGAGCAGTTCTTC

D gene: .
V gene: TRBV2
J gene: TRBJ2-7
clone size: .
CDR3 protein: CASSPGMLGEQYF
CDR3 DNA: TGTGCCAGCAGTCCGGGGATGCTTGGCGAGCAGTACTTC

D gene: .
V gene: TRBV7-9
J gene: TRBJ2-1
clone size: .
CDR3 protein: CSSSPEGATQFF
CDR3 DNA: TGTTCCAGCAGTCCGGAGGGGGCCACTCAGTTCTTC

D gene: TRBD1
V gene: TRBV7-9
J gene: TRBJ2-4
clone size: .
CDR3 protein: CASSLAQDRDKNIQYF
CDR3 DNA: TGTGCCAGCAGCTTAGCCCAAGACAGGGACAAAAACATTCAGTACTTC

D gene: .
V gene: TRBV25-1
J gene: TRBJ2-5
clone size: .
CDR3 protein: CASSDSGGQETQYF
CDR3 DNA: TGTGCCAGCAGTGACTCAGGGGGGCAAGAGACCCAGTACTTC

D gene: .
V gene: TRBV30
J gene: TRBJ2-3
clone size: few
CDR3 protein: CAWSVGAGFTDTQYF
CDR3 DNA: TGTGCCTGGAGTGTAGGGGCGGGGTTCACAGATACGCAGTATTTT

D gene: TRBD1
V gene: TRBV5-4
J gene: TRBJ1-2
clone size: .
CDR3 protein: CASSSRQGDFYGYTF
CDR3 DNA: TGTGCCAGCAGCAGCCGACAGGGGGACTTTTATGGCTACACCTTC

D gene: .
V gene: TRBV5-6
J gene: TRBJ1-2
clone size: .
CDR3 protein: CASSFGAGYTF
CDR3 DNA: TGTGCCAGCAGCTTTGGGGCGGGCTACACCTTC

D gene: .
V gene: TRBV5-4
J gene: TRBJ2-5
clone size: once
CDR3 protein: CASSLGGSLQETQYF
CDR3 DNA: TGTGCCAGCAGCTTGGGCGGCTCCCTACAAGAGACCCAGTACTTC

D gene: .
V gene: TRBV7-9
J gene: TRBJ1-2
clone size: .
CDR3 protein: CASSLAAGPKSF
CDR3 DNA: TGTGCCAGCAGCTTAGCGGCAGGGCCCAAGTCCTTC

D gene: .
V gene: TRBV4-2
J gene: TRBJ1-3
clone size: few
CDR3 protein: CASSQIQLGNTIYF
CDR3 DNA: TGTGCCAGCAGCCAGATACAGCTAGGAAACACCATATATTTT

D gene: .
V gene: TRBV4-3
J gene: TRBJ2-6
clone size: .
CDR3 protein: CASSQDLQVLSGANVLTF
CDR3 DNA: TGCGCCAGCAGCCAAGATTTACAGGTTCTCTCTGGGGCCAACGTCCTGACTTTC

D gene: .
V gene: TRBV9
J gene: TRBJ2-3
clone size: few
CDR3 protein: CASTAGWSGDTQYF
CDR3 DNA: TGTGCCAGTACGGCAGGGTGGTCCGGAGATACGCAGTATTTT

D gene: .
V gene: TRBV9
J gene: TRBJ2-1
clone size: .
CDR3 protein: CASSVGSGAYNEQFF
CDR3 DNA: TGTGCCAGCAGCGTAGGGTCGGGGGCCTACAATGAGCAGTTCTTC

D gene: TRBD2
V gene: TRBV7-2
J gene: TRBJ2-3
clone size: .
CDR3 protein: CASSPLGGGPADTQYF
CDR3 DNA: TGTGCCAGCAGCCCCCTTGGCGGGGGGCCCGCAGATACGCAGTATTTT